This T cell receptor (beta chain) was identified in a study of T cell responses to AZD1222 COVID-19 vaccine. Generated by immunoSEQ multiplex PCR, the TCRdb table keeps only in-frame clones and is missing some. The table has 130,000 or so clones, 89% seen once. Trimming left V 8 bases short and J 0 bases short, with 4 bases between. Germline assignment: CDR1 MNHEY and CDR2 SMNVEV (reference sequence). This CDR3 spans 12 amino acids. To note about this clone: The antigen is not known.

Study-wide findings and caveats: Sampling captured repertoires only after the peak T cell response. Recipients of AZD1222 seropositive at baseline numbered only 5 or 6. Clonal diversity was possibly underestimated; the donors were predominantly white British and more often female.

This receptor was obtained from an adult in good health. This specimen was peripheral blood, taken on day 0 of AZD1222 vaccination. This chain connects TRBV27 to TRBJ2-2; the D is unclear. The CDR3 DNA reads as TGTGCCAGCGGCACGAACACCGGGGAGCTGTTTTTT. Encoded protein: CASGTNTGELFF.